The present entry profiles one T cell receptor beta chain with its context. Treatment of the sample: some 20 received Ad26.COV2.S at low or high dose, single or two shots; roughly five received placebo; per-sample allocation not given. It was on day 63 after the first vaccine or placebo injection that samples were taken. Ad26 vector vaccine expressed Wuhan-strain SARS-CoV-2 spike. The sample belongs to a study of Ad26.COV2.S vaccination and SARS-CoV-2 variants. The V gene's germline CDR1 is SGHRS and CDR2 YFSETQ. The V end lost 4 bases, the J end lost 2 bases, and 13 bases lay between the germline ends. The length of the CDR3 is 14 residues. Sequenced by immunoSEQ multiplex PCR; TCRdb stores in-frame clones only, minus some. The sample records 350,000 to 450,000 clones, approximately 85% being singletons.

The chain links TRBV5-1 to TRBJ2-7; D is perhaps TRBD1 (6 bases). Material: peripheral blood, obtained in a trial of Ad26.COV2.S vaccine versus placebo. The clonotype comes from a person aged 18-65 years who received the Ad26.COV2.S COVID-19 vaccine or a placebo. CDR3 residues: CASSNPDRPYEQYF. Written as DNA, the CDR3 is TGCGCCAGCAGCAACCCCGACAGGCCCTACGAGCAGTACTTC.